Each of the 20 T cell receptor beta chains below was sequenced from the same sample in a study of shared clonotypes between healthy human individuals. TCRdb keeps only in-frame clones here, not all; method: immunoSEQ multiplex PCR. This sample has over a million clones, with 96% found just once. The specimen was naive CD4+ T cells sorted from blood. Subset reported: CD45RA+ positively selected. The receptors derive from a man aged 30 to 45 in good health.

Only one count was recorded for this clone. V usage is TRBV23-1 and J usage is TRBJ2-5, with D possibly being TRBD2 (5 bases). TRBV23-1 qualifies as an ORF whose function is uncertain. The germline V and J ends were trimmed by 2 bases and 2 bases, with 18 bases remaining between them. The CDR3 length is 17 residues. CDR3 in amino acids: CASSQPEENIAQETQYF. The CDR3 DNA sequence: TGCGCCAGCAGTCAACCCGAGGAAAATATAGCGCAAGAGACCCAGTACTTC.

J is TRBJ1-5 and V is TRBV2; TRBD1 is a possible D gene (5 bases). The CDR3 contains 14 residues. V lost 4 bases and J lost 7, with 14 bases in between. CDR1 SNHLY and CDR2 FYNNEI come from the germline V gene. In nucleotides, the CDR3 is TGTGCCAGCAGTGTCCGGGACCCCGGGCAGCCCCAGCATTTT. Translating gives CASSVRDPGQPQHF.

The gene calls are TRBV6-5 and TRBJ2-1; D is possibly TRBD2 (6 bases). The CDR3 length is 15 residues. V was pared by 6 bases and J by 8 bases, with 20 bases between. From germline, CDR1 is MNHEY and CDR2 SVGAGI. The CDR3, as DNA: TGTGCCAGCAGAGTAGCGGCCCTGAGGGCCGATGAGCAGTTCTTC. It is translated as CASRVAALRADEQFF.

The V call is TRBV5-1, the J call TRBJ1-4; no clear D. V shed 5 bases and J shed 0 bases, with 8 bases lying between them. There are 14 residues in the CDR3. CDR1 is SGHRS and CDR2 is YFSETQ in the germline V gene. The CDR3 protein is CASSKRSTNEKLFF. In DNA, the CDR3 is TGCGCCAGCAGTAAAAGATCAACTAATGAAAAACTGTTTTTT.

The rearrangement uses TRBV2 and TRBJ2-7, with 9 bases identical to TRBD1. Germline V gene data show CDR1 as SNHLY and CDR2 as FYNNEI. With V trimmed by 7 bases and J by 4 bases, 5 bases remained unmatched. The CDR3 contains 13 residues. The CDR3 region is CASKDRGGYEQYF. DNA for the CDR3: TGTGCCAGCAAGGACAGGGGAGGTTACGAGCAGTACTTC.

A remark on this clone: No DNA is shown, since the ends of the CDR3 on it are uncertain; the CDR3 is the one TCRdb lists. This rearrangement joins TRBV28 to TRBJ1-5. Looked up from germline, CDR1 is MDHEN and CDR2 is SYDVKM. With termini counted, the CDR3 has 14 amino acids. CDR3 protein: CASSSGQVFWPQHF.

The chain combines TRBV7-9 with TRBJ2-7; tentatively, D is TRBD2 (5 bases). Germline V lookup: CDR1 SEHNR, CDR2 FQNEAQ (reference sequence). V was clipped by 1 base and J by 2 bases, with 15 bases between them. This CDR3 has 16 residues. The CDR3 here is CASSLGVVTNTYEQYF. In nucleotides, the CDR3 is TGTGCCAGCAGCTTAGGAGTAGTGACTAATACCTACGAGCAGTACTTC.

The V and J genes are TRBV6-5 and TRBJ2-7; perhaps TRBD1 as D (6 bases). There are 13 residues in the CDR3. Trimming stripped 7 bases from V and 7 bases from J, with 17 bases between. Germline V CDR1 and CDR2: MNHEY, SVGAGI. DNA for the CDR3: TGTGCCAGCAAGAACACAGGGCTGGGGGAGCAGTACTTC. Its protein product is CASKNTGLGEQYF.

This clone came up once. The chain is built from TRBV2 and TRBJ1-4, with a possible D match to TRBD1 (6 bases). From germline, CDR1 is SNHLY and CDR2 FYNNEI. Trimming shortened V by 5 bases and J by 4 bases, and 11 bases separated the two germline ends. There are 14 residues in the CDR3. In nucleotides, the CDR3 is TGTGCCAGCAGTAGGGGGGGGATTAATGAAAAACTGTTTTTT. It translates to CASSRGGINEKLFF. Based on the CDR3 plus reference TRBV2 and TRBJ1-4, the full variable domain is EPEVTQTPSHQVTQMGQEVILRCVPISNHLYFYWYRQILGQKVEFLVSFYNNEISEKSEIFDDQFSVERPDGSNFTLKIRSTKLEDSAMYFCASSRGGINEKLFFGSGTQLSVL.

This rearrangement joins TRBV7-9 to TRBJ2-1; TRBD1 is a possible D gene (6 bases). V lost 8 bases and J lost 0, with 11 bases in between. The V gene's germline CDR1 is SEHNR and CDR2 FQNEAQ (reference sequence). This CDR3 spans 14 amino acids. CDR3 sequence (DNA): TGTGCCAGCCGTACAGGGATCTCCTACAATGAGCAGTTCTTC. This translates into CASRTGISYNEQFF.

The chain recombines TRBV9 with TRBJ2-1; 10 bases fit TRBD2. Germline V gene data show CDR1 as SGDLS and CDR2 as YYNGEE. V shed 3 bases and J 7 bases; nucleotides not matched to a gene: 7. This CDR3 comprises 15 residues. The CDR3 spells CASSELAGGQNEQFF. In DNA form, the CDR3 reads TGTGCCAGCAGCGAGTTAGCGGGAGGCCAGAATGAGCAGTTCTTC.

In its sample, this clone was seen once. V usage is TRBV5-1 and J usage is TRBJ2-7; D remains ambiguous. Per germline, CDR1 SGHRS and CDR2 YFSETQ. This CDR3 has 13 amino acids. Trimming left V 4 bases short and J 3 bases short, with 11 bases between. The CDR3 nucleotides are TGCGCCAGCAGCCCTACCCAAGTCTACGAGCAGTACTTC. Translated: CASSPTQVYEQYF.

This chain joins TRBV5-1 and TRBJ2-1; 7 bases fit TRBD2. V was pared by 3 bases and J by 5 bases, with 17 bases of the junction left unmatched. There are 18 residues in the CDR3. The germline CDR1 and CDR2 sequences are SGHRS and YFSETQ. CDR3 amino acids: CASSWTSTLADLDNEQFF. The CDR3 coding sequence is TGCGCCAGCAGCTGGACCTCTACTCTAGCGGACCTCGACAATGAGCAGTTCTTC.

CDR3: CASSLRSRRIVRADTQYF. In nucleotides, the CDR3 is TGTGCCAGCAGCTTACGGTCTCGTCGAATTGTCAGAGCAGATACGCAGTATTTT. The chain uses TRBV11-2 and TRBJ2-3; D is ambiguous. This CDR3 contains 18 residues. V lost 2 bases, J lost 4 bases, and 22 bases lay in between. Germline CDR1 and CDR2: SGHAT and FQNNGV.

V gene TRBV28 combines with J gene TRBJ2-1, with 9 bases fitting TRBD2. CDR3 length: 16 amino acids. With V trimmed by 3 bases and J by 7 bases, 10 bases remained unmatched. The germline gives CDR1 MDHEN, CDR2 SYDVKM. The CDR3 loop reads CASSFLQLAGLNEQFF. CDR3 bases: TGTGCCAGCAGTTTTTTACAGCTAGCGGGATTAAATGAGCAGTTCTTC. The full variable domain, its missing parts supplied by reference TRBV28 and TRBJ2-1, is DVKVTQSSRYLVKRTGEKVFLECVQDMDHENMFWYRQDPGLGLRLIYFSYDVKMKEKGDIPEGYSVSREKKERFSLILESASTNQTSMYLCASSFLQLAGLNEQFFGPGTRLTVL.

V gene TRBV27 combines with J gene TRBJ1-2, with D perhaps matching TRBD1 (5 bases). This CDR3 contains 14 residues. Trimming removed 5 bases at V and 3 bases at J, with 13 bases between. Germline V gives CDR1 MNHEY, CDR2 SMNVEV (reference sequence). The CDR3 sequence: CASSRLGAYYGYTF. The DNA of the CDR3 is TGTGCCAGCAGTCGTTTAGGGGCATACTATGGCTACACCTTC.

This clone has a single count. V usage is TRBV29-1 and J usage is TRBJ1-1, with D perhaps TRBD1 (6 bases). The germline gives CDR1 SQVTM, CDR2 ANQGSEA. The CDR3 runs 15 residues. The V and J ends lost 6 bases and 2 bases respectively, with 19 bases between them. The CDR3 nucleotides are TGCAGCGTCGTAGCCCCGGGACAAAGAAACACTGAAGCTTTCTTT. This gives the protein CSVVAPGQRNTEAFF.

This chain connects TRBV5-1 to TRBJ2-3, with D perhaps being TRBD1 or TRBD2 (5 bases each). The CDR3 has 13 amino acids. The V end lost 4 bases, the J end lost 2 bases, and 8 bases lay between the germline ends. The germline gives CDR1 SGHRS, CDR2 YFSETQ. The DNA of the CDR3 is TGCGCCAGCAGCGGGGGAATCACAGATACGCAGTATTTT. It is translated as CASSGGITDTQYF. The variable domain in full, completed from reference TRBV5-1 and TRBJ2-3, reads KAGVTQTPRYLIKTRGQQVTLSCSPISGHRSVSWYQQTPGQGLQFLFEYFSETQRNKGNFPGRFSGRQFSNSRSEMNVSTLELGDSALYLCASSGGITDTQYFGPGTRLTVL.

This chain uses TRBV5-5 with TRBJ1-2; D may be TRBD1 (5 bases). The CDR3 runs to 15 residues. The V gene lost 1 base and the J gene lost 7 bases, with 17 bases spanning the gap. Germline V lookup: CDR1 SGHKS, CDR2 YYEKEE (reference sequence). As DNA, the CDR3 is TGTGCCAGCAGCTTGACGGTAGTCAGGGAGGCTGGCTACACCTTC. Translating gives CASSLTVVREAGYTF.

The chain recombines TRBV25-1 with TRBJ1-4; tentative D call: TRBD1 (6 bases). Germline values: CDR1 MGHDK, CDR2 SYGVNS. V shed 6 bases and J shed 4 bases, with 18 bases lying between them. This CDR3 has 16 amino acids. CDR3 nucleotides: TGTGCCAGCAGGTGGGGGTCGGACAGAAATAATGAAAAACTGTTTTTT. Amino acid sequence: CASRWGSDRNNEKLFF.